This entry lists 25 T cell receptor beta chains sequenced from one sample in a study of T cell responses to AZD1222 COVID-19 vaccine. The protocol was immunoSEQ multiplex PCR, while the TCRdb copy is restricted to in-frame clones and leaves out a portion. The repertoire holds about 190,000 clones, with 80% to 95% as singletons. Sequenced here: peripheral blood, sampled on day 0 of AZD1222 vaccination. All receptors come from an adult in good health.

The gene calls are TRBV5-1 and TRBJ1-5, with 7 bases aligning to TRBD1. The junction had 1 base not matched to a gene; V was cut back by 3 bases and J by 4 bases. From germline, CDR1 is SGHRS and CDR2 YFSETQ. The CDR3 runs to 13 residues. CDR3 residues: CASSSGQNQPQHF. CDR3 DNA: TGCGCCAGCAGCTCGGGACAGAATCAGCCCCAGCATTTT.

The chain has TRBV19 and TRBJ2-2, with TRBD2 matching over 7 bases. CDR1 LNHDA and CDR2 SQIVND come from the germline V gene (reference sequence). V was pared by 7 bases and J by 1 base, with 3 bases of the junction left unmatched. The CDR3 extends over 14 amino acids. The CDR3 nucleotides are TGTGCCAGTACTAGCGGCTTGAACACCGGGGAGCTGTTTTTT. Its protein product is CASTSGLNTGELFF.

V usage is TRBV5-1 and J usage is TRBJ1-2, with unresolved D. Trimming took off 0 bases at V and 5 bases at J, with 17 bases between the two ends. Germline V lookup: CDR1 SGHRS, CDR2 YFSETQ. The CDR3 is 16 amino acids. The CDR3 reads CASSLDAGSPRYGYTF. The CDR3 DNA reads TGCGCCAGCAGCTTGGACGCGGGGTCCCCTCGTTATGGCTACACCTTC. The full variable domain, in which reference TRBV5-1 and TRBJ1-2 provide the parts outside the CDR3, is KAGVTQTPRYLIKTRGQQVTLSCSPISGHRSVSWYQQTPGQGLQFLFEYFSETQRNKGNFPGRFSGRQFSNSRSEMNVSTLELGDSALYLCASSLDAGSPRYGYTFGSGTRLTVV.

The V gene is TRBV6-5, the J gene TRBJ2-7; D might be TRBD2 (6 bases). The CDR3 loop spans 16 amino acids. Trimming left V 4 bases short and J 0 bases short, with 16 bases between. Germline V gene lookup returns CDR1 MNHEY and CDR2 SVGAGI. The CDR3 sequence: CASSSLSWGDSYEQYF. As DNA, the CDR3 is TGTGCCAGCAGTTCTTTATCTTGGGGGGACTCCTACGAGCAGTACTTC.

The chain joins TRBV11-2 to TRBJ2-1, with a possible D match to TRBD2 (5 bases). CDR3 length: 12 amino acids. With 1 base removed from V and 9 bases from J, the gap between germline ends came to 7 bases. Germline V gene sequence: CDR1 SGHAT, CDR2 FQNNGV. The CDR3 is CASSLVRAEQFF. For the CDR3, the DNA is TGTGCCAGCAGCTTAGTGAGGGCTGAGCAGTTCTTC. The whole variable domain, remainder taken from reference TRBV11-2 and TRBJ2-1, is EAGVAQSPRYKIIEKRQSVAFWCNPISGHATLYWYQQILGQGPKLLIQFQNNGVVDDSQLPKDRFSAERLKGVDSTLKIQPAKLEDSAVYLCASSLVRAEQFFGPGTRLTVL.

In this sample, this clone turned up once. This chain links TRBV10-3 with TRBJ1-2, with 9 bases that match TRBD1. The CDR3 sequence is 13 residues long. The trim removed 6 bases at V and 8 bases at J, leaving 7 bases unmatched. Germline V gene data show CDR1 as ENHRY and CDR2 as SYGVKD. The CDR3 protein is CAIRVTGGGGYTF. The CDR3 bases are TGTGCCATCAGAGTAACAGGGGGCGGAGGCTACACCTTC.

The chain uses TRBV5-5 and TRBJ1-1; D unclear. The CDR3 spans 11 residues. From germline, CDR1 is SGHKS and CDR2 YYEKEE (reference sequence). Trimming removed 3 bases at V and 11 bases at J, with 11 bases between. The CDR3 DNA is TGTGCCAGCAGCTCCGACCGGGGTGCTTTCTTT. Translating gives CASSSDRGAFF.

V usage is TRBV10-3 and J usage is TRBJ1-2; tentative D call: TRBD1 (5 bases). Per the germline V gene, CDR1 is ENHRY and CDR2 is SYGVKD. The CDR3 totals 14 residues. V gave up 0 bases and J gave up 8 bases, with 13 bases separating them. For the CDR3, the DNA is TGTGCCATCAGTGAGTCTCAGGGTATGAGGGGCTACACCTTC. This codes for CAISESQGMRGYTF.

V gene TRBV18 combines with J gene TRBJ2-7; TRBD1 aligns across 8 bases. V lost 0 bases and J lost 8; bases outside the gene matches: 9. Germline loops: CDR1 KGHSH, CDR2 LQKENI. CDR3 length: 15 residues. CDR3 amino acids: CASSPPQGAQRKQYF. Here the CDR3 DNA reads TGTGCCAGCTCACCACCCCAGGGGGCGCAGAGGAAGCAGTACTTC.

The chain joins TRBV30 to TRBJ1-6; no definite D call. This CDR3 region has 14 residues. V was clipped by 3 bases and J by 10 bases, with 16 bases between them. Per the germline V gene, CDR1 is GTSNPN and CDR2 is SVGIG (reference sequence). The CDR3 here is CAWRAPQYLSPLHF. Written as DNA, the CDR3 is TGTGCCTGGAGGGCCCCGCAGTACCTATCACCCCTCCACTTT.

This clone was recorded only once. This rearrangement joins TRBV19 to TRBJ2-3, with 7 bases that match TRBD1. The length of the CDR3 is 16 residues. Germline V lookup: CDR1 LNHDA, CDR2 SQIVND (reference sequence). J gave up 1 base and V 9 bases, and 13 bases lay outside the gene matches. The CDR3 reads CASSRQGGWGTDTQYF. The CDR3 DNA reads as TGTGCCAGCTCCCGACAGGGTGGGTGGGGCACAGATACGCAGTATTTT.

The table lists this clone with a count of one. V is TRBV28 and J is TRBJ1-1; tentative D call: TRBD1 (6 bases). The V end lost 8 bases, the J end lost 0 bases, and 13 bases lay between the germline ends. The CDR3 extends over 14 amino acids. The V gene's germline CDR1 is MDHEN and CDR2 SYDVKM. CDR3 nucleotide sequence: TGTGCCAGCGATACAGGGTCCATGAACACTGAAGCTTTCTTT. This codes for CASDTGSMNTEAFF.

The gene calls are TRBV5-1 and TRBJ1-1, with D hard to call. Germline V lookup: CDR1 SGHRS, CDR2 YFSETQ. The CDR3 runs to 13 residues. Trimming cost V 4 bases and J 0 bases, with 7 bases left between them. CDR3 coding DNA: TGCGCCAGCAGCGAGGGATTGAACACTGAAGCTTTCTTT. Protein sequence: CASSEGLNTEAFF. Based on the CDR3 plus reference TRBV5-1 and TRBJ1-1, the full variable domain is KAGVTQTPRYLIKTRGQQVTLSCSPISGHRSVSWYQQTPGQGLQFLFEYFSETQRNKGNFPGRFSGRQFSNSRSEMNVSTLELGDSALYLCASSEGLNTEAFFGQGTRLTVV.

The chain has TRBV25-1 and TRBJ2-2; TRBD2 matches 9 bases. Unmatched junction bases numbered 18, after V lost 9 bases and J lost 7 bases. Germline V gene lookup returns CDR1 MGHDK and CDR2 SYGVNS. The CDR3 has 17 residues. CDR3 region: CARHPVGASGEVGELFF. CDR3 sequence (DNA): TGTGCCAGGCATCCTGTCGGGGCTAGCGGGGAAGTCGGGGAGCTGTTTTTT.

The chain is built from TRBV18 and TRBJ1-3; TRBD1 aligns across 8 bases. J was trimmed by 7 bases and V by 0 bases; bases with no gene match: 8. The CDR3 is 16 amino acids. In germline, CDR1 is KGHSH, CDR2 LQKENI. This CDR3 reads CASSPPSGRGRNTIYF. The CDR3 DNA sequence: TGTGCCAGCTCACCACCTTCGGGCAGGGGGCGTAACACCATATATTTT.

CDR3 in amino acids: CASRPGKFTGKETQYF. The CDR3 region has the DNA TGTGCCAGCAGACCCGGAAAGTTCACGGGAAAAGAGACCCAGTACTTC. V usage is TRBV7-9 and J usage is TRBJ2-5, with a possible D match to TRBD2 (5 bases). From germline, CDR1 is SEHNR and CDR2 FQNEAQ (reference sequence). V was clipped by 6 bases and J by 3 bases, with 20 bases between them. The CDR3 has 16 residues. The full variable domain, its missing parts supplied by reference TRBV7-9 and TRBJ2-5, is DTGVSQNPRHKITKRGQNVTFRCDPISEHNRLYWYRQTLGQGPEFLTYFQNEAQLEKSRLLSDRFSAERPKGSFSTLEIQRTEQGDSAMYLCASRPGKFTGKETQYFGPGTRLLVL.

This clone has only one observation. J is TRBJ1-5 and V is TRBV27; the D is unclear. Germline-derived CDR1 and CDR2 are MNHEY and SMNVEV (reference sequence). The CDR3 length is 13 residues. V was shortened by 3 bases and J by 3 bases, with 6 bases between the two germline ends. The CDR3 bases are TGTGCCAGCAGTTTGGGAATCAATCAGCCCCAGCATTTT. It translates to CASSLGINQPQHF.

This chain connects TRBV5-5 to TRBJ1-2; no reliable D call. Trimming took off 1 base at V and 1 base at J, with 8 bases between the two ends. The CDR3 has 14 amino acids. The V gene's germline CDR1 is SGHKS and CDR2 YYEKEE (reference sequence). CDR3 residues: CASSLSTDNYGYTF. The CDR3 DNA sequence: TGTGCCAGCAGCTTGAGCACCGATAACTATGGCTACACCTTC.

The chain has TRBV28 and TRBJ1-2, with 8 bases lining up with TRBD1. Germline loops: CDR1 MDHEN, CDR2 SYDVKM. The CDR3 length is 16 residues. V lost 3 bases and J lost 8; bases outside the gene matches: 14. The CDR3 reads CASSFPDGGQGRGYTF. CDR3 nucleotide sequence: TGTGCCAGCAGTTTCCCCGACGGAGGACAGGGTCGGGGCTACACCTTC.

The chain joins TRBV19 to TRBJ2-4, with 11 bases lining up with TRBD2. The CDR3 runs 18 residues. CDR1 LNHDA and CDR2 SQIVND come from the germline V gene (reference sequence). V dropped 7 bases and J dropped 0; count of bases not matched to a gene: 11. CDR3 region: CASNDLAGGSRAKNIQYF. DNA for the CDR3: TGTGCCAGTAACGATCTAGCGGGGGGCTCTCGAGCCAAAAACATTCAGTACTTC.

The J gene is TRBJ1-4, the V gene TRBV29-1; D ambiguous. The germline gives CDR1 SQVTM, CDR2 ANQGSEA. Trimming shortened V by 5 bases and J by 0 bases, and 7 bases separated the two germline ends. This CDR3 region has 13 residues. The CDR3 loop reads CSVQSATNEKLFF. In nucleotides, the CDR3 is TGCAGCGTTCAATCAGCAACTAATGAAAAACTGTTTTTT.

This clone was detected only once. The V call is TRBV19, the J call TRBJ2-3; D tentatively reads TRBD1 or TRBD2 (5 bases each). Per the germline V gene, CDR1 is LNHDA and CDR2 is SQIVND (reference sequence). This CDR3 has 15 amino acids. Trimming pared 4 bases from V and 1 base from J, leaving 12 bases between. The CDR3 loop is CASSTYRTRTDTQYF. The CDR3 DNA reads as TGTGCCAGTAGTACCTACAGGACTCGCACAGATACGCAGTATTTT.

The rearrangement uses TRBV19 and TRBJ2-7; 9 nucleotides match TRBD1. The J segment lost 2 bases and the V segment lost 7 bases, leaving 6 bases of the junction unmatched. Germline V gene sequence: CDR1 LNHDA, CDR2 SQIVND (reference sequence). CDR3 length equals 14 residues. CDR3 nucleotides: TGTGCCAGTATCCCTGGGACAGGGCCCTACGAGCAGTACTTC. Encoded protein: CASIPGTGPYEQYF.

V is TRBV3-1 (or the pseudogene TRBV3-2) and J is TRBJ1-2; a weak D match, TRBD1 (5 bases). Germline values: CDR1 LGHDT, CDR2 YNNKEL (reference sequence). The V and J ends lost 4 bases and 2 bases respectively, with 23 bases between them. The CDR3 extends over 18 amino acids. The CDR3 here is CASSPVGGKNSMNYGYTF. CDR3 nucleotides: TGTGCCAGCAGCCCAGTGGGGGGGAAAAATTCGATGAACTATGGCTACACCTTC.

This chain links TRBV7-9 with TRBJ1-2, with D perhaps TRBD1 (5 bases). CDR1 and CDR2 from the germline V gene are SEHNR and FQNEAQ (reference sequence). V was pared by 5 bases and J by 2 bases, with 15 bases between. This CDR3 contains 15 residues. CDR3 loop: CASSPPLGTNYGYTF. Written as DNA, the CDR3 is TGTGCCAGCAGCCCTCCCCTGGGGACCAACTATGGCTACACCTTC. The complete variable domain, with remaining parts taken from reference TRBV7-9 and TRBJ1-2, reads DTGVSQNPRHKITKRGQNVTFRCDPISEHNRLYWYRQTLGQGPEFLTYFQNEAQLEKSRLLSDRFSAERPKGSFSTLEIQRTEQGDSAMYLCASSPPLGTNYGYTFGSGTRLTVV.